This TCR beta chain was sequenced for a study of blood T cell repertoires in COVID-19. Authors' methods: Cell counts per sample came from amplifying reference gene primers. Only in-frame clones appear in the TCRdb table, and some are missing; sequencing was by immunoSEQ multiplex PCR. That table is the source of V, J and clone size, and D and trimming were worked out from the DNA. The sample lists about half a million clones; approximately 85% were seen once. The V and J ends lost 5 bases and 1 base, in that order; junction bases with no gene match: 2. The CDR3 has 14 amino acids. Germline V gene sequence: CDR1 SEHNR, CDR2 FQNEAQ (reference sequence).

Sequencing was done on a sample of peripheral blood. The TCR was taken from a human donor in a cohort sampled during active COVID-19. The rearrangement links TRBV7-9 to TRBJ2-1; 7 nucleotides line up with TRBD2. The CDR3 sequence: CASSLGLSYNEQFF. DNA for the CDR3: TGTGCCAGCAGCCTGGGACTATCCTACAATGAGCAGTTCTTC.